The entry below gives a single TCR beta chain sequence along with its context. The source of the sample is a study of OX40 agonist ivuxolimab in advanced cancers. TCRdb's copy holds only in-frame clones and misses some; the assay was immunoSEQ multiplex PCR. This sample has about 2,100 clones, with 70% to 85% found just once. Trimming took off 6 bases at V and 4 bases at J, with 15 bases between the two ends. This CDR3 has 14 residues. The germline gives CDR1 MNHEY, CDR2 SVGAGI. The receptor comes from an adult with an advanced solid tumor such as melanoma, head and neck, liver or kidney cancer. The chain joins TRBV6-5 to TRBJ1-1; D uncertain. The sample was CD4+ or CD8+ T cells sorted from blood, taken in a trial of the OX40 agonist ivuxolimab. This CDR3 reads CASRWADGSTEAFF. The DNA of the CDR3 is TGTGCCAGCAGGTGGGCAGATGGGAGCACTGAAGCTTTCTTT.